These 31 T cell receptor beta chains came from one sample sequenced in a study of blood T cell repertoires in COVID-19. The protocol was immunoSEQ multiplex PCR, while the TCRdb copy is restricted to in-frame clones and leaves out a portion. The table includes 290,000 or so clones, 85% detected once. Sequenced: peripheral blood. The receptors shown here come from a man over 45 with active or convalescent COVID-19.

This clone occurred a few times. The chain carries TRBV5-1 and TRBJ1-1; 8 bases are a match to TRBD1. There are 14 residues in the CDR3. After removal of 4 bases from V and 6 bases from J, the junction contained 8 bases not matched to a gene. Germline lookup yields CDR1 SGHRS and CDR2 YFSETQ. The CDR3 DNA reads as TGCGCCAGCAGCAGAGGACAGGGACGAGCTGAAGCTTTCTTT. This sequence encodes CASSRGQGRAEAFF.

The V call is TRBV7-8, the J call TRBJ2-1; possibly TRBD2 for D (5 bases). Germline lookup yields CDR1 SGHVS and CDR2 FQNEAQ. The germline V and J ends were trimmed by 1 base and 0 bases, with 10 bases remaining between them. This CDR3 spans 16 amino acids. The CDR3 DNA follows: TGTGCCAGCAGCTTAGTAGGGAGTGTCTCCTACAATGAGCAGTTCTTC. Translated: CASSLVGSVSYNEQFF. The entire variable domain, with the rest obtained from reference TRBV7-8 and TRBJ2-1, is as follows: GAGVSQSPRYKVAKRGQDVALRCDPISGHVSLFWYQQALGQGPEFLTYFQNEAQLDKSGLPSDRFFAERPEGSVSTLKIQRTQQEDSAVYLCASSLVGSVSYNEQFFGPGTRLTVL.

The V call is TRBV7-8, the J call TRBJ2-5; TRBD1 is a possible D gene (6 bases). Trimming left V 3 bases short and J 5 bases short, with 13 bases between. Germline V gene sequence: CDR1 SGHVS, CDR2 FQNEAQ. The CDR3 totals 14 residues. This chain's CDR3 is CASSFYARGETQYF. The CDR3 nucleotides read TGTGCCAGCAGCTTCTACGCAAGGGGGGAGACCCAGTACTTC.

This chain uses TRBV18 with TRBJ2-3; no clear D gene. Germline values: CDR1 KGHSH, CDR2 LQKENI. With 1 base removed from V and 0 bases from J, the gap between germline ends came to 14 bases. CDR3 length: 17 amino acids. The CDR3 loop is CASSPLGLTGSTDTQYF. As DNA, the CDR3 is TGTGCCAGCTCACCACTCGGTCTTACCGGTAGCACAGATACGCAGTATTTT.

The rearrangement joins TRBV30 to TRBJ2-1; D is possibly TRBD1 (6 bases). The CDR3 contains 15 residues. Germline CDR1 reads GTSNPN; CDR2 reads SVGIG (reference sequence). Between the trimmed V and J ends, which lost 6 bases and 0 bases, there was a span of 15 bases. CDR3 in amino acids: CACMAGASSYNEQFF. In nucleotides, the CDR3 is TGTGCCTGCATGGCAGGGGCGAGCTCCTACAATGAGCAGTTCTTC.

The chain is built from TRBV6-5 and TRBJ2-7; TRBD1 agrees at 11 bases. The CDR3 contains 14 residues. CDR1 is MNHEY, CDR2 SVGAGI, per germline. With 6 bases clipped from V and 1 base from J, the junction kept 2 bases outside the gene matches. The CDR3 DNA follows: TGTGCCAGCAGCCGGGACAGGGGGTCCTACGAGCAGTACTTC. Residues: CASSRDRGSYEQYF.

This rearrangement joins TRBV6-5 to TRBJ1-1; 7 nucleotides line up with TRBD1. The germline V gene encodes CDR1 MNHEY and CDR2 SVGAGI. The CDR3 runs to 12 residues. J gave up 4 bases and V 5 bases, and 1 base lay outside the gene matches. The CDR3 sequence is CASSTGATEAFF. The CDR3 nucleotides are TGTGCCAGCAGTACAGGGGCCACTGAAGCTTTCTTT.

This clone was seen once. CDR3 residues: CASSLSVETQYF. The CDR3 DNA reads as TGTGCCAGCAGCTTATCGGTAGAGACCCAGTACTTC. The chain couples TRBV7-9 to TRBJ2-5; D is unclear. This CDR3 spans 12 amino acids. Between the trimmed V and J ends, which lost 2 bases and 4 bases, there was a span of 5 bases. CDR1 SEHNR and CDR2 FQNEAQ come from the germline V gene (reference sequence).

This clone has more than one count but fewer than ten. CDR3 nucleotide sequence: TGTGCCAGCAGCCATCAGACAGGGCGGCGGAACACTGAAGCTTTCTTT. It yields the protein CASSHQTGRRNTEAFF. The rearrangement links TRBV6-2 or TRBV6-3 to TRBJ1-1, with 7 bases that match TRBD1. V shed 6 bases, J shed 1 base, and the junction held 11 bases outside the gene matches. The CDR3 contains 16 residues. Germline loops: CDR1 MNHEY, CDR2 SVGEGT.

The rearrangement uses TRBV18 and TRBJ2-1, with 7 bases aligning to TRBD2. Germline trimming cut 2 bases from V and 4 bases from J; bases unmatched to any gene: 11. The CDR3 runs 17 residues. CDR1 and CDR2 from the germline V gene are KGHSH and LQKENI. The CDR3 region has the DNA TGTGCCAGCTCACCAGTTAGCGGGTGGGCCCATTACAATGAGCAGTTCTTC. It is translated as CASSPVSGWAHYNEQFF. Combining the CDR3 with reference TRBV18 and TRBJ2-1 gives the whole variable domain NAGVMQNPRHLVRRRGQEARLRCSPMKGHSHVYWYRQLPEEGLKFMVYLQKENIIDESGMPKERFSAEFPKEGPSILRIQQVVRGDSAAYFCASSPVSGWAHYNEQFFGPGTRLTVL.

CDR3 residues: CASSRPLNTGELFF. CDR3 coding DNA: TGTGCCAGCAGCCGGCCCCTCAACACCGGGGAGCTGTTTTTT. The V and J genes are TRBV3-1 (or the pseudogene TRBV3-2) and TRBJ2-2, with D hard to call. The CDR3 length is 14 residues. The ends were cut back, 4 bases at V and 2 bases at J, with 8 bases in the middle. From germline, CDR1 is LGHDT and CDR2 YNNKEL (reference sequence).

J is TRBJ2-1 and V is TRBV6-5, with D possibly TRBD2 on 5 matching bases. CDR3 length: 15 amino acids. Trimming removed 10 bases at V and 7 bases at J, with 23 bases between. Germline loops: CDR1 MNHEY, CDR2 SVGAGI. The CDR3 sequence is CATAGVAAGVNEQFF. CDR3 coding DNA: TGTGCCACCGCCGGGGTAGCCGCCGGTGTGAATGAGCAGTTCTTC.

The chain is built from TRBV4-1 and TRBJ2-3; no clear D. Trimming removed 5 bases at V and 2 bases at J, with 14 bases between. The germline CDR1 and CDR2 sequences are MGHRA and YSYEKL. There are 15 residues in the CDR3. CDR3 bases: TGCGCCAGCAGCACTGCGCTCCTTCTCACAGATACGCAGTATTTT. Translated, it gives CASSTALLLTDTQYF.

The V gene is TRBV6-5, the J gene TRBJ2-7, with a weak D call TRBD1 (6 bases). This CDR3 has 15 amino acids. V gave up 8 bases and J gave up 4 bases, with 21 bases separating them. The germline V gene has CDR1 MNHEY and CDR2 SVGAGI. The DNA of the CDR3 is TGTGCCAGCCGGTCTGTGGGGCCAGGGGAATACGAGCAGTACTTC. This translates into CASRSVGPGEYEQYF.

The chain uses TRBV19 and TRBJ2-4; 8 nucleotides match TRBD1. CDR1 and CDR2 (germline): LNHDA, SQIVND (reference sequence). V shed 3 bases and J 3 bases; nucleotides not matched to a gene: 4. The CDR3 is made up of 15 amino acids. The DNA for the CDR3 is TGTGCCAGTAGTATCCCACAGGGGGTCAAAAACATTCAGTACTTC. Translated: CASSIPQGVKNIQYF.

The rearrangement joins TRBV6-5 to TRBJ1-2, with 8 bases lining up with TRBD1. The CDR3 consists of 13 residues. V gave up 6 bases and J gave up 4 bases; unmatched junction bases: 4. The germline V gene encodes CDR1 MNHEY and CDR2 SVGAGI. The CDR3 DNA sequence: TGTGCCAGCAGGGACAGGGCCTCCTATGGCTACACCTTC. The encoded protein is CASRDRASYGYTF.

The chain combines TRBV19 with TRBJ1-1; D is unclear. The V end was cut by 3 bases, the J end by 4 bases, with 6 bases between. Germline CDR1 and CDR2: LNHDA and SQIVND (reference sequence). The CDR3 is 12 amino acids. Written as DNA, the CDR3 is TGTGCCAGTAGTATTACGGGCACTGAAGCTTTCTTT. Encoded protein: CASSITGTEAFF.

The chain has TRBV19 and TRBJ2-1; D is perhaps TRBD2 (5 bases). Germline-derived CDR1 and CDR2 are LNHDA and SQIVND (reference sequence). The ends were cut back, 9 bases at V and 4 bases at J, with 19 bases in the middle. The CDR3 is 15 amino acids. The CDR3: CASANGAERYNEQFF. CDR3 coding DNA: TGTGCCAGCGCAAACGGAGCGGAGAGATACAATGAGCAGTTCTTC.

As for this clone: One base away lies a much larger clone, so this may be a sequencing read error. This rearrangement joins TRBV3-1 (or the pseudogene TRBV3-2) to TRBJ2-7; D is possibly TRBD2 (5 bases). Trimming removed 4 bases at V and 0 bases at J, with 10 bases between. Germline CDR1 reads LGHDT; CDR2 reads YNNKEL (reference sequence). This CDR3 region has 14 residues. The DNA for the CDR3 is TGTGCCAGCAGCCCCCTGGGGAGCTCCTACGAGCAGTACTTC. Translation: CASSPLGSSYEQYF.

With respect to this clone: The junction departs from the called germline gene at one end, perhaps through a read error. The genes are TRBV19 and TRBJ2-7, with D maybe TRBD1 (5 bases). Germline values: CDR1 LNHDA, CDR2 SQIVND (reference sequence). The CDR3 is 14 residues long. The CDR3 reads CASSHKGHSNEQYF. The CDR3 DNA follows: TGTGCCAGTAGTCATAAGGGGCACTCCAACGAGCAGTACTTC.

The chain has TRBV20-1 and TRBJ1-2; TRBD1 might be the D (5 bases). This CDR3 spans 11 amino acids. V was trimmed by 5 bases and J by 11 bases, leaving 15 bases between them. Per the germline V gene, CDR1 is DFQATT and CDR2 is SNEGSKA (reference sequence). CDR3 sequence reads: CSALGGIGYTF. CDR3 DNA sequence: TGCAGTGCTCTCGGGGGGATCGGGTACACCTTC.

This sequence joins TRBV10-3 and TRBJ1-2, with TRBD1 as a possible D gene (5 bases). The CDR3 is 11 residues long. Germline loops: CDR1 ENHRY, CDR2 SYGVKD. Trimming cost V 7 bases and J 4 bases, with 7 bases left between them. CDR3 in amino acids: CAIKTAYGYTF. The CDR3 nucleotides are TGTGCCATCAAGACAGCCTATGGCTACACCTTC.

This sequence joins TRBV10-3 and TRBJ1-6; TRBD1 is a possible D gene (5 bases). V gave up 10 bases and J gave up 11 bases, with 21 bases separating them. This CDR3 region has 14 residues. The germline CDR1 and CDR2 sequences are ENHRY and SYGVKD. This CDR3 is CATTREAHRTPLHF. CDR3 DNA sequence: TGTGCCACTACCAGGGAGGCCCACAGGACACCCCTCCACTTT.

This chain joins TRBV5-6 and TRBJ1-1; the D is unclear. V was clipped by 6 bases and J by 6 bases, with 9 bases between them. Germline values: CDR1 SGHDT, CDR2 YYEEEE. CDR3 size: 11 residues. The CDR3 loop reads CASTFGAEAFF. CDR3 bases: TGTGCCAGCACGTTCGGAGCTGAAGCTTTCTTT. Full variable domain (outside the CDR3, taken from reference TRBV5-6 and TRBJ1-1): DAGVTQSPTHLIKTRGQQVTLRCSPKSGHDTVSWYQQALGQGPQFIFQYYEEEERQRGNFPDRFSGHQFPNYSSELNVNALLLGDSALYLCASTFGAEAFFGQGTRLTVV.

The chain uses TRBV30 and TRBJ2-3; 10 nucleotides line up with TRBD1. After removal of 4 bases from V and 4 bases from J, the junction contained 8 bases not matched to a gene. This CDR3 has 15 amino acids. CDR1 GTSNPN and CDR2 SVGIG come from the germline V gene (reference sequence). CDR3 in amino acids: CAWTGDRGLADTQYF. Written as DNA, the CDR3 is TGTGCCTGGACAGGAGACAGGGGGCTGGCAGATACGCAGTATTTT.

The gene calls are TRBV4-2 and TRBJ1-5; 9 bases are shared with TRBD1. Germline CDR1 reads LGHNA; CDR2 reads YNFKEQ. The CDR3 sequence is 15 residues long. J was trimmed by 2 bases and V by 4 bases; bases with no gene match: 3. The CDR3 protein is CASSPRDRGNQPQHF. In DNA form, the CDR3 reads TGTGCCAGCAGCCCCCGGGACAGGGGCAATCAGCCCCAGCATTTT.

The chain carries TRBV19 and TRBJ2-1, with TRBD1 matching over 7 bases. Germline loops: CDR1 LNHDA, CDR2 SQIVND (reference sequence). V trimming: 2 bases; J trimming: 6 bases; junction bases outside the gene matches: 4. This CDR3 has 14 amino acids. The CDR3 DNA sequence: TGTGCCAGTAGTATAACAGGGGTTTCCAATGAGCAGTTCTTC. Translated, it gives CASSITGVSNEQFF.

The chain uses TRBV28 and TRBJ1-2; D might be TRBD1 (6 bases). Germline CDR1 reads MDHEN; CDR2 reads SYDVKM. The CDR3 loop spans 14 amino acids. The germline V and J ends were trimmed by 6 bases and 2 bases, with 13 bases remaining between them. The chain's CDR3 is CASSPQGTNYGYTF. The CDR3 coding sequence is TGTGCCAGCAGCCCGCAGGGGACAAACTATGGCTACACCTTC.

This chain connects TRBV29-1 to TRBJ1-1; 8 bases are shared with TRBD1. CDR1 and CDR2 (germline): SQVTM, ANQGSEA. The CDR3 is made up of 13 amino acids. Losses at the gene ends were 8 bases for V and 1 base for J; bases not matched to a gene: 6. CDR3 DNA sequence: TGCAGCACCCGGACAGGGCGGAACACTGAAGCTTTCTTT. Protein product: CSTRTGRNTEAFF.

V usage is TRBV18 and J usage is TRBJ1-4; 10 bases map to TRBD1. V lost 3 bases to trimming and J lost 14 bases; unmatched junction nucleotides: 6. Germline V gene data show CDR1 as KGHSH and CDR2 as LQKENI. CDR3 length equals 13 residues. This chain's CDR3 is CASSPGQGMRLFF. CDR3 nucleotide sequence: TGTGCCAGCTCACCGGGACAGGGGATGAGGCTGTTTTTT.

This clone appeared a single time. This sample also contains other DNA sequences that code for the same CDR3. The J gene is TRBJ1-6, the V gene TRBV9, with no clear D. The CDR3 contains 13 residues. Trimming removed 0 bases from V and 7 bases from J, with 5 bases in between. The germline V gene has CDR1 SGDLS and CDR2 YYNGEE. The CDR3 DNA sequence: TGTGCCAGCAGCGTAGGCAGGAATTCACCCCTCCACTTT. It specifies CASSVGRNSPLHF.